Below, 15 T cell receptor beta chains from the same sample are listed, as sequenced in a study of T cells in Graves' hyperthyroidism and ophthalmopathy. The investigators amplified TCR beta CDR3 regions from RNA transcripts. First-round RT-PCR with HTBI primers amplified the TCR CDR3 region. TCRdb fed the multiplex PCR reads into MiXCR, producing one record per CDR3 protein. Of approximately 150,000 distinct CDR3 sequences listed, around 8.9% are singletons. The material sequenced was blood. Every receptor here comes from a woman aged 18 to 35 with Graves' hyperthyroidism that later progressed to Graves' ophthalmopathy.

The J gene is TRBJ2-3, the V gene TRBV4-1; 13 bases are shared with TRBD2. The germline gives CDR1 MGHRA, CDR2 YSYEKL. The CDR3 length is 17 residues. V dropped 3 bases and J dropped 2; count of bases not matched to a gene: 5. The CDR3 coding sequence is TGCGCCAGCAGCCACCATGGACTAGCGGGAGCCACAGATACGCAGTATTTT. It codes for CASSHHGLAGATDTQYF.

This clonotype was picked up many times. The rearrangement uses TRBV19 and TRBJ2-2; D is undetermined. Trimming left V 5 bases short and J 4 bases short, with 14 bases between. The CDR3 is made up of 15 amino acids. Germline V gene data show CDR1 as LNHDA and CDR2 as SQIVND (reference sequence). CDR3 DNA sequence: TGTGCCAGTAGTCTGCACGGTGGTCGCACCGGGGAGCTGTTTTTT. Its translation is CASSLHGGRTGELFF.

At least ten counts were recorded for this clonotype. The chain is built from TRBV6-1 and TRBJ1-3; D call uncertain. The CDR3 is 12 amino acids. Germline lookup yields CDR1 MNHNS and CDR2 SASEGT. V gave up 7 bases and J gave up 4 bases, with 8 bases separating them. DNA for the CDR3: TGTGCCAGCAACAACGGAGGAAACACCATATATTTT. It specifies CASNNGGNTIYF.

This clonotype came up many times. The rearrangement joins TRBV19 to TRBJ1-1, with D possibly being TRBD1 (6 bases). Per germline, CDR1 LNHDA and CDR2 SQIVND (reference sequence). Trimming removed 3 bases from V and 2 bases from J, with 16 bases in between. CDR3 length equals 16 residues. DNA of the CDR3: TGTGCCAGTAGTATCCTGTTGTCCAGGGGAAACACTGAAGCTTTCTTT. Its translation: CASSILLSRGNTEAFF.

The genes are TRBV14 and TRBJ1-5; no clear D gene. CDR1 and CDR2 (germline): SGHDN, FVKESK. Trimming stripped 4 bases from V and 3 bases from J, with 7 bases between. This CDR3 has 13 amino acids. The CDR3 region is CASSLSPNQPQHF. CDR3 DNA sequence: TGTGCCAGCAGCCTATCACCCAATCAGCCCCAGCATTTT.

This clonotype has ten or more counts. The chain couples TRBV7-8 to TRBJ1-5; the D is unclear. CDR3 size: 15 residues. The germline V gene has CDR1 SGHVS and CDR2 FQNEAQ. The V and J ends lost 1 base and 7 bases respectively, with 14 bases between them. CDR3: CASSLGVISNQPQHF. CDR3 nucleotides: TGTGCCAGCAGCTTAGGAGTCATTTCGAACCAGCCCCAGCATTTT.

This rearrangement joins TRBV9 to TRBJ2-1; 8 nucleotides align to TRBD2. Germline V gene lookup returns CDR1 SGDLS and CDR2 YYNGEE. The CDR3 covers 13 residues. V dropped 4 bases and J dropped 9; count of bases not matched to a gene: 6. In nucleotides, the CDR3 is TGTGCCAGCAGCCCCGGGACTAGTGCTGAGCAGTTCTTC. It yields the protein CASSPGTSAEQFF.

In its sample, this clonotype was seen many times. This chain connects TRBV20-1 to TRBJ1-2; D is perhaps TRBD1 (5 bases). Germline V gene sequence: CDR1 DFQATT, CDR2 SNEGSKA (reference sequence). The CDR3 consists of 12 residues. Trimming removed 3 bases at V and 4 bases at J, with 9 bases between. The chain's CDR3 is CSASYGAYGYTF. CDR3 in DNA: TGCAGTGCTAGTTACGGGGCCTATGGCTACACCTTC.

A remark on this clonotype: This may arise from a read error, as a much more abundant clone is one base away. CDR3 region: CASRRGPRNTEAFF. The CDR3 DNA reads TGTGCCAGCAGACGGGGACCTCGGAACACTGAAGCTTTCTTT. This chain joins TRBV6-1 and TRBJ1-1; D is possibly TRBD1 (5 bases). This CDR3 spans 14 amino acids. Germline V lookup: CDR1 MNHNS, CDR2 SASEGT. V was clipped by 6 bases and J by 1 base, with 12 bases between them.

On this clonotype: A much more abundant neighbour one base away suggests this may be a read error. Because the CDR3 is missing its conserved closing phenylalanine or tryptophan, this is likely a read error. This chain connects TRBV5-1 to TRBJ1-1; D is unresolved. Germline lookup yields CDR1 SGHRS and CDR2 YFSETQ. CDR3 length: 15 residues. Trimming pared 0 bases from V and 0 bases from J, leaving 9 bases between. In DNA form, the CDR3 reads TGCGCCAGCAGCTTGGCCGCGGATTTGAACACTGAAGCTTTCTCT. Translating it yields CASSLAADLNTEAFS.

This clonotype was seen repeatedly, ten times or more. V is TRBV9 and J is TRBJ2-1, with D possibly TRBD1 on 7 matching bases. CDR3 size: 14 residues. Germline CDR1 SGDLS, CDR2 YYNGEE. V dropped 3 bases and J dropped 6 bases, with 13 bases sitting between them. The DNA of the CDR3 is TGTGCCAGCAGCGCAGGGGGGATTGGCAATGAGCAGTTCTTC. It specifies CASSAGGIGNEQFF. The full variable domain, completed using reference TRBV9 and TRBJ2-1, is DSGVTQTPKHLITATGQRVTLRCSPRSGDLSVYWYQQSLDQGLQFLIQYYNGEERAKGNILERFSAQQFPDLHSELNLSSLELGDSALYFCASSAGGIGNEQFFGPGTRLTVL.

Many counts were recorded for this clonotype. J is TRBJ2-3 and V is TRBV20-1, with a possible D match to TRBD1 (6 bases). The CDR3 runs 15 residues. Germline loops: CDR1 DFQATT, CDR2 SNEGSKA (reference sequence). V was clipped by 7 bases and J by 0 bases, with 17 bases between them. The CDR3 is CSGRGGASSTDTQYF. Here the CDR3 DNA reads TGCAGTGGCAGAGGGGGAGCCTCTAGCACAGATACGCAGTATTTT.

This clonotype was observed many times. CDR3 in amino acids: CASSYDYGYTF. The CDR3 DNA is TGTGCCAGCAGTTACGACTATGGCTACACCTTC. The chain combines TRBV6-6 with TRBJ1-2; D is unresolved. Germline V gene sequence: CDR1 MNHNY, CDR2 SVGAGI (reference sequence). V dropped 2 bases and J dropped 3 bases, with 1 base sitting between them. The CDR3 loop spans 11 amino acids.

At least ten counts were recorded for this clonotype. The chain carries TRBV11-2 and TRBJ2-7; 7 bases match TRBD2. After removal of 5 bases from V and 4 bases from J, the junction contained 11 bases not matched to a gene. CDR1 is SGHAT, CDR2 FQNNGV, per germline. The CDR3 extends over 15 amino acids. The CDR3 sequence is CASSRGREAPYEQYF. The DNA of the CDR3 is TGTGCCAGCAGCCGTGGGAGGGAGGCGCCGTACGAGCAGTACTTC.

This clonotype was seen ten or more times. This chain connects TRBV6-5 to TRBJ1-6; D unresolved. V was shortened by 2 bases and J by 9 bases, with 8 bases between the two germline ends. CDR1 and CDR2 from the germline V gene are MNHEY and SVGAGI. CDR3 length: 13 amino acids. CDR3 residues: CASSYGTASPLHF. CDR3 DNA sequence: TGTGCCAGCAGTTACGGTACAGCTTCACCCCTCCACTTT.